This T cell receptor (beta chain) was identified during a study of T cells in narcolepsy. Overall study: Healthy controls were enrolled alongside patients with narcolepsy type 1 or type 2. Notes on the study in general: Same-patient CSF and blood CD4+ T cell clonotypes included HCRT-specific and TRIB2-specific autoreactive ones. Reportedly, autoreactive clonotypes were serially detected in patients' blood but not controls'.

V was pared by 4 bases and J by 1 base, with 11 bases between. The CDR3 runs to 15 residues. Germline lookup yields CDR1 LNHDA and CDR2 SQIVND (reference sequence). Generated by immunoSEQ multiplex PCR, the TCRdb table keeps only in-frame clones and is missing some. The profile covers about 30,000 clones, with about three quarters appearing a single time and 1.2% taken by the ten largest. Notes on this clone: Its antigen is not identified.

Sequenced input: CD45RA- memory CD4+ T cells from PBMCs. The source is a human donor with narcolepsy. The J gene is TRBJ2-1, the V gene TRBV19; D call uncertain. The CDR3 DNA reads as TGTGCCAGTAGTACAAAGGGTGGTTCCTACAATGAGCAGTTCTTC. It codes for CASSTKGGSYNEQFF.